Below, 20 T cell receptor beta chains from the same sample are listed, as sequenced in a study of blood T cells in healthy people across ages. Combining a sample-barcoded 5' primer with a J-beta primer mix, a second PCR ran for about 6 to 12 cycles. TCRdb reprocessed the 5' RACE reads with MiXCR, giving one entry per CDR3 protein. The table includes about 1.1 million distinct CDR3 sequences, more than 30% detected once. The sequencing input was blood. These receptors all come from a man younger than 30 in good health.

The chain is built from TRBV4-1 and TRBJ2-3, with D perhaps matching TRBD2 (7 bases). The germline V and J ends were trimmed by 1 base and 1 base, with 12 bases remaining between them. CDR3 length: 16 residues. Germline V gives CDR1 MGHRA, CDR2 YSYEKL. The DNA of the CDR3 is TGCGCCAGCAGCCAAGGGATAGGGGGGGGCACAGATACGCAGTATTTT. It translates to CASSQGIGGGTDTQYF.

The table lists this clonotype with a few counts. The V gene is TRBV6-5, the J gene TRBJ1-2; D possibly corresponds to TRBD1 (6 bases). CDR3 length: 15 amino acids. V was clipped by 5 bases and J by 5 bases, with 18 bases between them. The germline gives CDR1 MNHEY, CDR2 SVGAGI. The DNA for the CDR3 is TGTGCCAGCAGTCGATCCCTTAGGGGGGGATATGGCTACACCTTC. Its protein is CASSRSLRGGYGYTF.

Details on this clonotype: A much larger clone lies one base from this, so it may be a read error. This chain joins TRBV29-1 and TRBJ1-2, with D unclear. Trimming removed 6 bases from V and 4 bases from J, with 15 bases in between. Per the germline V gene, CDR1 is SQVTM and CDR2 is ANQGSEA. This CDR3 has 13 residues. As DNA, the CDR3 is TGCAGCGTGGATAGTCAAGGTGGCTATGGCTACACCTTC. Encoded protein: CSVDSQGGYGYTF.

The chain combines TRBV7-9 with TRBJ1-1, with D uncertain. In germline, CDR1 is SEHNR, CDR2 FQNEAQ (reference sequence). The germline V and J ends were trimmed by 4 bases and 3 bases, with 12 bases remaining between them. This CDR3 region has 14 residues. This CDR3 reads CASSSPVRDTEAFF. The DNA of the CDR3 is TGTGCCAGCAGCTCCCCCGTGAGGGACACTGAAGCTTTCTTT.

This chain joins TRBV7-9 and TRBJ1-1; D is possibly TRBD1 (5 bases). The CDR3 spans 15 residues. The germline V gene encodes CDR1 SEHNR and CDR2 FQNEAQ (reference sequence). Trimming took 5 bases from V and 7 from J, leaving 20 bases between them. CDR3 residues: CASSPSETASNEAFF. DNA for the CDR3: TGTGCCAGCAGCCCCTCCGAGACAGCATCCAATGAAGCTTTCTTT. The full variable domain, with the rest looked up from reference TRBV7-9 and TRBJ1-1, is DTGVSQNPRHKITKRGQNVTFRCDPISEHNRLYWYRQTLGQGPEFLTYFQNEAQLEKSRLLSDRFSAERPKGSFSTLEIQRTEQGDSAMYLCASSPSETASNEAFFGQGTRLTVV.

The chain links TRBV27 to TRBJ1-1; unclear D gene. This CDR3 contains 12 residues. V lost 4 bases, J lost 2 bases, and 5 bases lay in between. Per the germline V gene, CDR1 is MNHEY and CDR2 is SMNVEV (reference sequence). The CDR3 reads CASSSINTEAFF. CDR3 DNA: TGTGCCAGCAGTTCTATTAACACTGAAGCTTTCTTT.

This clonotype was seen just once. This sequence joins TRBV4-3 and TRBJ1-1; 7 bases fit TRBD1. CDR1 is LGHNA and CDR2 is YSLEER in the germline V gene. The V gene end was trimmed by 4 bases and the J gene end by 4 bases; junction bases not matched to a gene: 6. The CDR3 runs to 14 residues. CDR3 DNA: TGCGCCAGCAGCCGGGGACAGACGGGCACTGAAGCTTTCTTT. This encodes CASSRGQTGTEAFF.

The chain carries TRBV18 and TRBJ2-7; the match to TRBD2 covers 10 bases. The J segment lost 2 bases and the V segment lost 3 bases, leaving 4 bases of the junction unmatched. CDR1 is KGHSH, CDR2 LQKENI, per germline. This CDR3 has 15 amino acids. The CDR3: CASSPRTSGTYEQYF. CDR3 coding DNA: TGTGCCAGCTCACCTAGGACTAGCGGTACCTACGAGCAGTACTTC.

The chain recombines TRBV20-1 with TRBJ1-5, with D possibly being TRBD1 (5 bases). The V end lost 4 bases, the J end lost 1 base, and 14 bases lay between the germline ends. The CDR3 consists of 15 residues. Germline V lookup: CDR1 DFQATT, CDR2 SNEGSKA (reference sequence). The CDR3 sequence is CSATQLAGSNQPQHF. The CDR3 DNA reads TGCAGTGCTACCCAACTGGCAGGGAGCAATCAGCCCCAGCATTTT.

This clonotype was detected many times. The J gene is TRBJ2-4, the V gene TRBV4-2; TRBD1 agrees at 7 bases. Germline V CDR1 and CDR2: LGHNA, YNFKEQ. The CDR3 extends over 18 amino acids. Trimming removed 3 bases from V and 3 bases from J; junction bases left unmatched: 14. DNA for the CDR3: TGTGCCAGCAGCCATATAAGGAAAAGGGGGCTTGGCAAAAACATTCAGTACTTC. It codes for CASSHIRKRGLGKNIQYF.

This clonotype appeared a few times. The V call is TRBV9, the J call TRBJ2-5, with D uncertain. V gave up 0 bases and J gave up 0 bases, with 3 bases separating them. CDR3 length: 13 amino acids. Germline-derived CDR1 and CDR2 are SGDLS and YYNGEE. The CDR3: CASSVANQETQYF. The CDR3, as DNA: TGTGCCAGCAGCGTAGCTAACCAAGAGACCCAGTACTTC.

The chain carries TRBV5-1 and TRBJ1-1; no clear D gene. Looked up from germline, CDR1 is SGHRS and CDR2 is YFSETQ. V lost 1 base to trimming and J lost 0 bases, with 13 bases between them. The CDR3 is 16 amino acids. The CDR3 DNA sequence: TGCGCCAGCAGCTTGTCTGGGTTCTCATTGAACACTGAAGCTTTCTTT. As protein: CASSLSGFSLNTEAFF. The full variable domain, rest sourced from reference TRBV5-1 and TRBJ1-1, is KAGVTQTPRYLIKTRGQQVTLSCSPISGHRSVSWYQQTPGQGLQFLFEYFSETQRNKGNFPGRFSGRQFSNSRSEMNVSTLELGDSALYLCASSLSGFSLNTEAFFGQGTRLTVV.

This clonotype showed up just a few times. The rearrangement joins TRBV7-9 to TRBJ1-2; no definite D call. V lost 5 bases, J lost 6 bases, and 16 bases lay in between. CDR1 is SEHNR, CDR2 FQNEAQ, per germline (reference sequence). The CDR3 consists of 14 residues. The chain's CDR3 is CASSDARTADGYTF. The CDR3 region has the DNA TGTGCCAGCAGCGACGCTCGGACTGCCGATGGCTACACCTTC.

In its sample, this clonotype was seen a few times. The V gene is TRBV6-6, the J gene TRBJ1-1; D remains unclear. Trimming removed 6 bases from V and 1 base from J, with 9 bases in between. This CDR3 spans 13 amino acids. CDR1 and CDR2 (germline): MNHNY, SVGAGI (reference sequence). Written as DNA, the CDR3 is TGTGCCAGCAGACCCCCCCAGAACACTGAAGCTTTCTTT. Protein sequence: CASRPPQNTEAFF.

This clonotype was recorded only once. The chain couples TRBV20-1 to TRBJ2-2; tentative D call: TRBD2 (6 bases). The CDR3 runs to 16 residues. Germline loops: CDR1 DFQATT, CDR2 SNEGSKA (reference sequence). V was shortened by 3 bases and J by 5 bases, with 19 bases between the two germline ends. CDR3 sequence (DNA): TGCAGTGCTAGGAAGGGACGGGTAGCGGCAACCGGGGAGCTGTTTTTT. Encoded protein: CSARKGRVAATGELFF.

This chain's CDR3 is CASSYSMGGTQYF. CDR3 DNA sequence: TGTGCCAGCAGTTACTCTATGGGGGGGACCCAGTACTTC. The V call is TRBV6-5, the J call TRBJ2-7, with D perhaps matching TRBD2 (6 bases). The DNA end lines up better with TRBJ2-5; the J call may be wrong. This CDR3 spans 13 amino acids. Germline CDR1 is MNHEY and CDR2 is SVGAGI.

Only a few counts were recorded for this clonotype. V usage is TRBV7-2 and J usage is TRBJ2-1, with TRBD1 identical over 9 bases. Germline V lookup: CDR1 SGHTA, CDR2 FQGNSA. Germline trimming cut 1 base from V and 2 bases from J; bases unmatched to any gene: 12. CDR3 length: 19 amino acids. The CDR3 sequence is CASSLVGVGTGYPYNEQFF. The CDR3 DNA reads as TGTGCCAGCAGCTTAGTCGGAGTCGGGACAGGGTACCCCTACAATGAGCAGTTCTTC.

This chain links TRBV30 with TRBJ2-7; D is perhaps TRBD1 or TRBD2 (5 bases each). Between the trimmed V and J ends, which lost 0 bases and 6 bases, there was a span of 9 bases. This CDR3 has 12 amino acids. CDR1 and CDR2 (germline): GTSNPN, SVGIG (reference sequence). The CDR3 loop is CAWSVQGVEQYF. As DNA, the CDR3 is TGTGCCTGGAGTGTCCAGGGAGTCGAGCAGTACTTC.

The table lists this clonotype with a few counts. The V gene is TRBV12-3 or TRBV12-4, the J gene TRBJ2-1; 10 bases line up with TRBD2. CDR3 length: 15 amino acids. V lost 2 bases, J lost 9 bases, and 7 bases stayed unmatched. The CDR3, as DNA: TGTGCCAGCAGTTTAAGGGAGCGGGGGGGCCTTGAGCAGTTCTTC. Its translation is CASSLRERGGLEQFF.

This clonotype has only a few counts. The rearrangement joins TRBV9 to TRBJ1-1; 7 bases match TRBD1. J was trimmed by 1 base and V by 3 bases; bases with no gene match: 6. From germline, CDR1 is SGDLS and CDR2 YYNGEE. This CDR3 contains 15 residues. The CDR3: CASSARTGTNTEAFF. The CDR3 nucleotides read TGTGCCAGCAGCGCCCGGACAGGAACGAACACTGAAGCTTTCTTT.